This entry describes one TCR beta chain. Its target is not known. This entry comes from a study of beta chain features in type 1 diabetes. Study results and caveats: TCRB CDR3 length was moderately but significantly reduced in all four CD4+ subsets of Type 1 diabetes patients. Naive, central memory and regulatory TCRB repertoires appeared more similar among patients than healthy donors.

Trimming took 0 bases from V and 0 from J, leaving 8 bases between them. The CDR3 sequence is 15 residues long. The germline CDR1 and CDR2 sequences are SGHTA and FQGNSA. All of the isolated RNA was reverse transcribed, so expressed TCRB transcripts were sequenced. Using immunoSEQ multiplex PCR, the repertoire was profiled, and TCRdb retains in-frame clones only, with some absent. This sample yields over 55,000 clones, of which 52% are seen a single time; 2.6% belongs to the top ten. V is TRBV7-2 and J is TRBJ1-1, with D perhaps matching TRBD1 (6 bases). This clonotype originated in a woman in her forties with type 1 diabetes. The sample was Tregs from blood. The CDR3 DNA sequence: TGTGCCAGCAGCTTAGCGGGGGCCATGAACACTGAAGCTTTCTTT. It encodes CASSLAGAMNTEAFF.